This TCR beta chain came from a study of beta chain features in type 1 diabetes. Note on this clone: The antigen is not known.

Study outcomes and limitations: The VDJ junctions of type 1 diabetes patients carried fewer insertions and more deletions. Unsettled here was the matter of whether HLA type influences TCRB rearrangement. Significant though moderate, a shortening of TCRB CDR3s appeared in all four CD4+ subsets of Type 1 diabetes patients.

Every donor had blood drawn once into heparin, approximately 0.11 L on average. By way of CD45RO/CCR7/CD25/CD127/CD95/CD27, the CD4+ regulatory, stem cell-like memory, central memory and naive cells were sorted. Of the isolated RNA, all was reverse transcribed, and so the sequenced material was expressed TCRB transcripts. TCRdb's copy holds only in-frame clones and misses some; the assay was immunoSEQ multiplex PCR. The profile covers about 300,000 clones, with approximately 13% appearing a single time and 0.013% to 0.015% taken by the ten largest. The V and J ends lost 0 bases and 4 bases respectively, with 11 bases between them. This CDR3 is 15 amino acids long. The germline V gene has CDR1 MNHEY and CDR2 SVGAGI.

This rearrangement joins TRBV6-5 to TRBJ2-3; TRBD1 is a possible D gene (5 bases). Material for sequencing was naive CD4+ T cells from blood. The TCR originated in a young woman with type 1 diabetes. CDR3 in amino acids: CASSYSGVSSDTQYF. The CDR3, as DNA: TGTGCCAGCAGTTACTCAGGGGTGAGCTCAGATACGCAGTATTTT.